This T cell receptor beta chain was identified in a study of T cell responses to AZD1222 COVID-19 vaccine. Profiled with immunoSEQ multiplex PCR; TCRdb holds only in-frame clones, not every one. The data show 150,000 to 200,000 clones, 85% to 95% seen once. This CDR3 comprises 16 residues. Germline CDR1 and CDR2: LGHNA and YNFKEQ. The V end lost 4 bases, the J end lost 0 bases, and 13 bases lay between the germline ends. J is TRBJ1-3 and V is TRBV4-2, with a weak D call TRBD1 (6 bases). This TCR was recovered from an adult in good health. Specimen: peripheral blood, collected on day 0 of AZD1222 vaccination. DNA for the CDR3: TGTGCCAGCAGCCGCAGGGGCCCGAGCTCTGGAAACACCATATATTTT. It is translated as CASSRRGPSSGNTIYF.